What follows is one T cell receptor beta chain and its context. No antigen is known for it. This record comes from a study of glioma-infiltrating T cells after dendritic cell vaccination. Study details: Between about 2003 and 2013, patients got autologous tumor lysate-pulsed dendritic cell vaccines. Whole-study results and caveats: Higher TCR clonality did not directly relate to longer survival.

TCRB CDR3 was amplified from 2 ug genomic DNA or less. The assay was immunoSEQ multiplex PCR, and TCRdb's table has in-frame clones only and misses some. The data hold roughly 100,000 clones, with roughly 76% observed a single time. Looked up from germline, CDR1 is SQVTM and CDR2 is ANQGSEA. This CDR3 has 12 residues. Trimming shortened V by 4 bases and J by 1 base, and 7 bases separated the two germline ends. This specimen consisted of blood, obtained before dendritic cell vaccination. This receptor was obtained from a human donor with glioblastoma. V usage is TRBV29-1 and J usage is TRBJ2-5; D is undetermined. The CDR3 DNA reads TGCAGCGTTGGTGGGCCCCAAGAGACCCAGTACTTC. Translated, it gives CSVGGPQETQYF.